A selection of T cell receptor beta chains follows, all from one sample in a study of T cells in Graves' hyperthyroidism and ophthalmopathy. TCRdb called the multiplex PCR reads again in MiXCR, with one record for every CDR3 protein. The data contain around 240,000 distinct CDR3 sequences, more than 14% of them singletons. The specimen was blood. Receptors originate from a woman aged 40 to 55 with Graves' hyperthyroidism that later progressed to Graves' ophthalmopathy. The CDR3 runs from the conserved cysteine through the conserved F or W. A D gene is named only where the DNA matches it firmly. Only some rows state a clone size, as once, few, many or a class for expanded clones.

size: many; D: NA; J: TRBJ2-3; V: TRBV5-1; CDR3: CASSLAGAWTDTQYF; DNA: TGCGCCAGCAGCTTGGCAGGGGCTTGGACAGATACGCAGTATTTT
size: few; D: NA; J: TRBJ1-5; V: TRBV6-1; CDR3: CASSKELGIFRQPQHF; DNA: TGTGCCAGCAGCAAAGAGTTAGGCATATTCCGTCAGCCCCAGCATTTT
size: many; D: TRBD2; J: TRBJ2-1; V: TRBV28; CDR3: CASSLFLAGENEQFF; DNA: TGTGCCAGCAGTTTATTCCTAGCGGGAGAGAATGAGCAGTTCTTC
size: many; D: NA; J: TRBJ2-5; V: TRBV18; CDR3: CASSPPIQETQYF; DNA: TGTGCCAGCTCACCACCCATCCAAGAGACCCAGTACTTC
size: NA; D: NA; J: TRBJ1-4; V: TRBV5-1; CDR3: CASSLTGSPGEKLFF; DNA: TGCGCCAGCAGCTTGACGGGCTCCCCCGGGGAAAAACTGTTTTTT
size: many; D: NA; J: TRBJ1-2; V: TRBV29-1; CDR3: CSVGPSFYGYTF; DNA: TGCAGCGTTGGACCCTCTTTTTATGGCTACACCTTC
size: NA; D: NA; J: TRBJ1-2; V: TRBV19; CDR3: CASRSDRNYGYTF; DNA: TGTGCCAGTAGGTCCGACAGGAACTATGGCTACACCTTC
size: many; D: TRBD2; J: TRBJ2-1; V: TRBV28; CDR3: CASSPTTGGPSNEQFF; DNA: TGTGCCAGCAGTCCTACAACGGGAGGGCCCAGCAATGAGCAGTTCTTC
size: NA; D: NA; J: TRBJ2-5; V: TRBV11-2; CDR3: CASSLRPGGGETQYF; DNA: TGTGCCAGCAGCTTACGCCCCGGGGGCGGGGAGACCCAGTACTTC
size: many; D: NA; J: TRBJ2-5; V: TRBV4-1; CDR3: CASSQDQRASQETQYF; DNA: TGCGCCAGCAGCCAAGATCAGCGGGCCAGCCAAGAGACCCAGTACTTC
size: many; D: NA; J: TRBJ2-7; V: TRBV3-1; CDR3: CATPRPDTYEQYF; DNA: TGTGCCACCCCCCGGCCGGATACCTACGAGCAGTACTTC
size: NA; D: TRBD1; J: TRBJ2-3; V: TRBV6-1; CDR3: CASSEGTGGRTDTQYF; DNA: TGTGCCAGCAGTGAGGGGACAGGGGGACGCACAGATACGCAGTATTTT
size: many; D: TRBD2; J: TRBJ2-1; V: TRBV28; CDR3: CASSLSSGRDYNEQFF; DNA: TGTGCCAGCAGTTTATCTAGCGGGAGAGATTACAATGAGCAGTTCTTC
size: many; D: TRBD2; J: TRBJ2-7; V: TRBV29-1; CDR3: CSALRDRGLVGEQYF; DNA: TGCAGCGCCTTACGGGATCGAGGACTAGTTGGGGAGCAGTACTTC
size: NA; D: NA; J: TRBJ1-4; V: TRBV4-1; CDR3: CASSLRVATNEKLFF; DNA: TGCGCCAGCAGCCTGAGAGTTGCAACTAATGAAAAACTGTTTTTT
size: many; D: NA; J: TRBJ1-3; V: TRBV11-2; CDR3: CASSRGRSSGNTIYF; DNA: TGTGCCAGCAGCCGGGGACGTTCCTCTGGAAACACCATATATTTT
size: many; D: NA; J: TRBJ2-3; V: TRBV7-9; CDR3: CASSLVVDTQYF; DNA: TGTGCCAGCAGCTTAGTGGTAGATACGCAGTATTTT
size: many; D: NA; J: TRBJ2-1; V: TRBV7-9; CDR3: CASSGRGQTSYNEQFF; DNA: TGTGCCAGCAGCGGCCGCGGACAGACCTCCTACAATGAGCAGTTCTTC
size: NA; D: NA; J: TRBJ2-7; V: TRBV7-9; CDR3: CASSRTATYEQYF; DNA: TGTGCCAGCAGCCGGACAGCTACCTACGAGCAGTACTTC
size: many; D: NA; J: TRBJ2-2; V: TRBV2; CDR3: CASVSGELFF; DNA: TGTGCCAGCGTCTCCGGGGAGCTGTTTTTT
size: NA; D: NA; J: TRBJ2-1; V: TRBV2; CDR3: CASSEQGMNEQFF; DNA: TGTGCCAGCAGTGAGCAGGGCATGAATGAGCAGTTCTTC
size: many; D: NA; J: TRBJ1-5; V: TRBV4-1; CDR3: CASSQDGQGDQPQHF; DNA: TGCGCCAGCAGCCAAGATGGGCAGGGAGATCAGCCCCAGCATTTT
size: many; D: TRBD2; J: TRBJ2-5; V: TRBV20-1; CDR3: CSARDVLAGGLGQETQYF; DNA: TGCAGTGCTAGAGATGTCCTAGCGGGAGGTCTTGGGCAAGAGACCCAGTACTTC
size: many; D: TRBD2; J: TRBJ2-3; V: TRBV6-6; CDR3: CASSYPQIGLAGGSDTQYF; DNA: TGTGCCAGCAGTTACCCTCAAATCGGACTAGCGGGAGGGAGTGATACGCAGTATTTT
size: NA; D: NA; J: TRBJ1-2; V: TRBV30; CDR3: CAWSKSGGLGRTF; DNA: TGTGCCTGGAGTAAAAGCGGGGGTCTGGGGAGGACCTTC
size: many; D: TRBD2; J: TRBJ2-7; V: TRBV6-2/TRBV6-3; CDR3: CASSRLAWDYEQYF; DNA: TGTGCCAGCAGTCGACTAGCGTGGGACTACGAGCAGTACTTC
size: few; D: NA; J: TRBJ1-5; V: TRBV7-9; CDR3: CASSLVGGGVSNQPQHF; DNA: TGTGCCAGCAGCTTAGTGGGGGGGGGGGTTAGCAATCAGCCCCAGCATTTT
size: many; D: TRBD2; J: TRBJ2-7; V: TRBV20-1; CDR3: CSALRLAASSYEQYF; DNA: TGCAGTGCTCTTAGACTAGCGGCAAGCTCCTACGAGCAGTACTTC
size: many; D: NA; J: TRBJ2-1; V: TRBV12-3/TRBV12-4; CDR3: CASSLFLEANEQFF; DNA: TGTGCCAGCAGTTTATTTCTCGAGGCGAATGAGCAGTTCTTC
size: many; D: NA; J: TRBJ2-1; V: TRBV27; CDR3: CASLYLIYNEQFF; DNA: TGTGCCAGCCTGTACCTGATATACAATGAGCAGTTCTTC
size: NA; D: NA; J: TRBJ1-5; V: TRBV10-3; CDR3: CAISQNTMQPQHF; DNA: TGTGCCATCAGTCAGAATACAATGCAGCCCCAGCATTTT
size: NA; D: TRBD1; J: TRBJ1-2; V: TRBV4-1; CDR3: CASSRGQGEGYTF; DNA: TGCGCCAGCAGCCGAGGACAGGGAGAGGGCTACACCTTC
size: NA; D: TRBD1; J: TRBJ1-2; V: TRBV28; CDR3: CASSLYRGTPLYGYTF; DNA: TGTGCCAGCAGTTTGTACAGGGGGACTCCGCTCTATGGCTACACCTTC
size: many; D: NA; J: TRBJ2-5; V: TRBV5-1; CDR3: CASSGIRQQETQYF; DNA: TGCGCCAGCAGCGGGATACGACAGCAAGAGACCCAGTACTTC
size: many; D: TRBD1; J: TRBJ1-2; V: TRBV12-3/TRBV12-4; CDR3: CASSPGQGGHGYTF; DNA: TGTGCCAGCAGTCCGGGACAGGGGGGACATGGCTACACCTTC
size: NA; D: TRBD2; J: TRBJ2-3; V: TRBV11-2; CDR3: CASSGTSGRGDTQYF; DNA: TGTGCCAGCAGCGGGACTAGCGGGAGAGGAGATACGCAGTATTTT
size: few; D: TRBD2; J: TRBJ2-1; V: TRBV5-1; CDR3: CASSLLRTGLSNEWQFF; DNA: TGCGCCAGCAGCTTGCTGAGGACGGGACTATCAAATGAGTGGCAGTTCTTC
size: many; D: TRBD1; J: TRBJ2-4; V: TRBV14; CDR3: CASSQRDRSNIQYF; DNA: TGTGCCAGCAGCCAACGGGACAGGTCAAACATTCAGTACTTC
size: few; D: NA; J: TRBJ2-7; V: TRBV6-1; CDR3: CASSEGGPPWAYEQYF; DNA: TGTGCCAGCAGTGAAGGCGGGCCCCCCTGGGCCTACGAGCAGTACTTC
size: many; D: NA; J: TRBJ2-1; V: TRBV27; CDR3: CASSPSRGHEQFF; DNA: TGTGCCAGCAGTCCGTCACGAGGGCATGAGCAGTTCTTC
size: many; D: TRBD2; J: TRBJ2-7; V: TRBV3-1; CDR3: CASSTTASGNPYEQYF; DNA: TGTGCCAGCAGCACGACCGCTAGCGGGAACCCCTACGAGCAGTACTTC
size: many; D: TRBD1; J: TRBJ1-4; V: TRBV5-1; CDR3: CASSGGQEGKLFF; DNA: TGCGCCAGCAGCGGCGGACAGGAAGGAAAACTGTTTTTT
size: many; D: NA; J: TRBJ2-7; V: TRBV11-3; CDR3: CASSYAGDAYEQYF; DNA: TGTGCCAGCAGCTATGCGGGCGACGCCTACGAGCAGTACTTC
size: many; D: NA; J: TRBJ1-3; V: TRBV30; CDR3: CAWSSGGNTIYF; DNA: TGTGCCTGGAGTTCCGGTGGAAACACCATATATTTT
size: many; D: NA; J: TRBJ2-2; V: TRBV11-2; CDR3: CASSYYKNTGELFF; DNA: TGTGCCAGCAGCTACTACAAGAACACCGGGGAGCTGTTTTTT
size: many; D: NA; J: TRBJ2-2; V: TRBV19; CDR3: CASSIDPGYHTGELFF; DNA: TGTGCCAGTAGTATAGATCCGGGCTACCACACCGGGGAGCTGTTTTTT